The 18 T cell receptor beta chains reported below all come from one sample, sequenced in a study of cytomegalovirus exposure and HLA in healthy donors. PCR primers comprised 60 Vbeta and 13 Jbeta primers. Clones were sequenced by immunoSEQ multiplex PCR, and TCRdb holds only the in-frame ones, with some missing. Its listing shows roughly 45,000 clones. Sequencing input: PBMCs. These receptor sequences come from a woman younger than 45 in good health and CMV-seronegative.

For this clone: One end of the junction does not line up with germline, which may come from a read error. The chain is built from TRBV28 and TRBJ2-3, with a tentative D call TRBD1 (6 bases). CDR1 MDHEN and CDR2 SYDVKM come from the germline V gene. This CDR3 comprises 14 residues. The CDR3 region is CASSLAGATDKQYF. For the CDR3, the DNA is TGTGCCAGCAGTTTGGCAGGGGCCACAGATAAGCAGTATTTT.

J is TRBJ1-2 and V is TRBV5-1; D call uncertain. V lost 0 bases and J lost 0, with 9 bases in between. Germline assignment: CDR1 SGHRS and CDR2 YFSETQ. The CDR3 covers 15 residues. As DNA, the CDR3 is TGCGCCAGCAGCTTGGGACACGGGGCTAACTATGGCTACACCTTC. It codes for CASSLGHGANYGYTF.

This sequence joins TRBV30 and TRBJ1-1; 8 bases are a match to TRBD1. The CDR3 is 14 residues long. CDR1 is GTSNPN and CDR2 is SVGIG in the germline V gene (reference sequence). J lost 4 bases, V lost 5 bases, and 9 bases had no gene match. CDR3 protein: CAWGRTGLGTEAFF. The DNA for the CDR3 is TGTGCCTGGGGCCGGACAGGGTTAGGCACTGAAGCTTTCTTT.

J is TRBJ1-2 and V is TRBV18; D is unresolved. The CDR3 is 14 residues long. The germline gives CDR1 KGHSH, CDR2 LQKENI. Between the trimmed V and J ends, which lost 0 bases and 2 bases, there was a span of 7 bases. The CDR3, as DNA: TGTGCCAGCTCACCACCGAACCTAAACTATGGCTACACCTTC. Protein sequence: CASSPPNLNYGYTF. The whole variable domain, remainder taken from reference TRBV18 and TRBJ1-2, is NAGVMQNPRHLVRRRGQEARLRCSPMKGHSHVYWYRQLPEEGLKFMVYLQKENIIDESGMPKERFSAEFPKEGPSILRIQQVVRGDSAAYFCASSPPNLNYGYTFGSGTRLTVV.

The chain recombines TRBV5-1 with TRBJ2-5; tentatively, D is TRBD1 (5 bases). Trimming took 1 base from V and 4 from J, leaving 14 bases between them. This CDR3 has 15 amino acids. Germline loops: CDR1 SGHRS, CDR2 YFSETQ. The CDR3, as DNA: TGCGCCAGCAGCTTGATGAGCCAGGGTAGAGAGACCCAGTACTTC. Amino acids: CASSLMSQGRETQYF. The variable domain in full, with the rest retrieved from reference TRBV5-1 and TRBJ2-5, is KAGVTQTPRYLIKTRGQQVTLSCSPISGHRSVSWYQQTPGQGLQFLFEYFSETQRNKGNFPGRFSGRQFSNSRSEMNVSTLELGDSALYLCASSLMSQGRETQYFGPGTRLLVL.

V is TRBV5-1 and J is TRBJ2-6, with D possibly TRBD1 on 5 matching bases. The CDR3 consists of 16 residues. The germline CDR1 and CDR2 sequences are SGHRS and YFSETQ. V lost 0 bases and J 2 bases, leaving 9 bases between the germline ends. CDR3 protein: CASSLVSGTGANVLTF. The CDR3 nucleotides are TGCGCCAGCAGCTTGGTTTCAGGGACTGGGGCCAACGTCCTGACTTTC. The variable domain in full, with the rest retrieved from reference TRBV5-1 and TRBJ2-6, is KAGVTQTPRYLIKTRGQQVTLSCSPISGHRSVSWYQQTPGQGLQFLFEYFSETQRNKGNFPGRFSGRQFSNSRSEMNVSTLELGDSALYLCASSLVSGTGANVLTFGAGSRLTVL.

V is TRBV5-1 and J is TRBJ1-2, with D possibly matching TRBD1 (6 bases). The CDR3 is 15 residues long. The V end was cut by 4 bases, the J end by 4 bases, with 17 bases between. Germline CDR1 reads SGHRS; CDR2 reads YFSETQ. The CDR3 spells CASSPGPGQTYGYTF. The CDR3 DNA is TGCGCCAGCAGCCCAGGGCCGGGACAAACCTATGGCTACACCTTC.

This chain joins TRBV5-8 and TRBJ2-7; D may be TRBD2 (6 bases). This CDR3 contains 14 residues. V lost 2 bases, J lost 3 bases, and 12 bases lay in between. In germline, CDR1 is SGHTS, CDR2 YDEGEE. CDR3 sequence (DNA): TGTGCCAGCAGCTTTGTGGGAGGCCTCTACGAGCAGTACTTC. Amino acids: CASSFVGGLYEQYF.

The V call is TRBV4-2, the J call TRBJ2-7; no firm D call. V was cut by 2 bases and J by 0 bases, with 5 bases left in between. The CDR3 runs to 13 residues. Germline CDR1 reads LGHNA; CDR2 reads YNFKEQ. CDR3 DNA sequence: TGTGCCAGCAGCCAACCCGGCTCCTACGAGCAGTACTTC. Translation gives CASSQPGSYEQYF.

The V and J genes are TRBV30 and TRBJ1-6; the D is unclear. Between the trimmed V and J ends, which lost 8 bases and 4 bases, there was a span of 12 bases. This CDR3 is built from 13 residues. CDR1 is GTSNPN and CDR2 is SVGIG in the germline V gene (reference sequence). The CDR3 region has the DNA TGTGCCCTCGGTCGGGGTTATAATTCACCCCTCCACTTT. Residues: CALGRGYNSPLHF.

The V call is TRBV9, the J call TRBJ2-5; 9 bases align to TRBD1. With 4 bases clipped from V and 4 bases from J, the junction kept 5 bases outside the gene matches. The CDR3 is made up of 14 amino acids. In germline, CDR1 is SGDLS, CDR2 YYNGEE. The CDR3 sequence is CASSPGTGRETQYF. CDR3 in DNA: TGTGCCAGCAGCCCAGGGACAGGGCGAGAGACCCAGTACTTC.

The CDR3 DNA follows: TGTGCCAGCAGTGCCGAAATACTAGGGTACGAGCAGTACTTC. Its protein product is CASSAEILGYEQYF. V usage is TRBV6-5 and J usage is TRBJ2-7, with D perhaps matching TRBD2 (5 bases). From germline, CDR1 is MNHEY and CDR2 SVGAGI. The CDR3 is made up of 14 amino acids. Trimming took 5 bases from V and 4 from J, leaving 15 bases between them.

This chain joins TRBV6-1 and TRBJ2-7; TRBD2 matches 11 bases. Germline CDR1 and CDR2: MNHNS and SASEGT. V shed 8 bases, J shed 5 bases, and the junction held 11 bases outside the gene matches. The CDR3 has 15 amino acids. CDR3 protein: CASFGIAGGPNEQYF. In DNA, the CDR3 is TGTGCCAGCTTCGGGATAGCGGGAGGGCCTAACGAGCAGTACTTC.

V gene TRBV18 combines with J gene TRBJ1-2, with a tentative D call TRBD1 (5 bases). The CDR3 consists of 13 residues. The germline V and J ends were trimmed by 3 bases and 10 bases, with 15 bases remaining between them. The germline V gene has CDR1 KGHSH and CDR2 LQKENI. CDR3: CASSPNLNRPYTF. CDR3 bases: TGTGCCAGCTCACCTAATCTCAACAGGCCCTACACCTTC. Full variable domain (rest looked up from reference TRBV18 and TRBJ1-2): NAGVMQNPRHLVRRRGQEARLRCSPMKGHSHVYWYRQLPEEGLKFMVYLQKENIIDESGMPKERFSAEFPKEGPSILRIQQVVRGDSAAYFCASSPNLNRPYTFGSGTRLTVV.

The chain has TRBV6-5 and TRBJ2-2; 8 bases are a match to TRBD2. Unmatched junction bases numbered 4, after V lost 2 bases and J lost 2 bases. The CDR3 length is 16 residues. Germline assignment: CDR1 MNHEY and CDR2 SVGAGI. The CDR3 sequence: CASSYRLARNTGELFF. CDR3 in DNA: TGTGCCAGCAGTTACCGACTAGCGCGAAACACCGGGGAGCTGTTTTTT.

The chain has TRBV7-9 and TRBJ1-5; perhaps TRBD1 as D (6 bases). Germline lookup yields CDR1 SEHNR and CDR2 FQNEAQ (reference sequence). The CDR3 totals 18 residues. V was trimmed by 5 bases and J by 3 bases, leaving 23 bases between them. CDR3 coding DNA: TGTGCCAGCAGCCAGGGGACGATGGATACCTTGGACAATCAGCCCCAGCATTTT. Its translation is CASSQGTMDTLDNQPQHF.

This sequence joins TRBV18 and TRBJ2-7; possibly TRBD1 for D (5 bases). CDR3 size: 13 residues. The germline V gene has CDR1 KGHSH and CDR2 LQKENI. Trimming cost V 4 bases and J 2 bases, with 9 bases left between them. The CDR3 bases are TGTGCCAGCTCACAGACAGCAGCCTACGAGCAGTACTTC. As protein: CASSQTAAYEQYF. Full variable domain (remainder filled in from reference TRBV18 and TRBJ2-7): NAGVMQNPRHLVRRRGQEARLRCSPMKGHSHVYWYRQLPEEGLKFMVYLQKENIIDESGMPKERFSAEFPKEGPSILRIQQVVRGDSAAYFCASSQTAAYEQYFGPGTRLTVT.

The gene calls are TRBV18 and TRBJ1-2; TRBD1 is a possible D gene (6 bases). CDR1 and CDR2 from the germline V gene are KGHSH and LQKENI. The CDR3 consists of 14 residues. The V end was cut by 3 bases, the J end by 10 bases, with 18 bases between. The chain's CDR3 is CASSPSQGSYDYTF. For the CDR3, the DNA is TGTGCCAGCTCACCGAGCCAGGGGAGCTACGACTACACCTTC.